Listed below are T cell receptor beta chains from one sample, sequenced in a study of T cell responses to AZD1222 COVID-19 vaccine. The data were produced by immunoSEQ multiplex PCR, yet TCRdb's version contains in-frame clones alone and is incomplete. The sample has roughly 98,000 clones; roughly 86% are singletons. This specimen was peripheral blood, taken 28 days after the second AZD1222 dose. The source of these receptors is an adult who received the AZD1222 COVID-19 vaccine. Each CDR3 is given with its conserved first and last residue. Each record gives: CDR3 protein, CDR3 DNA, J gene, CDR3 length, clone size, V gene, D gene. D genes are given only for firm matches. Clone size, where shown, is once, few, many, or a class for clones that have expanded.

CDR3 protein: CASSSGQGRAGELFF
CDR3 DNA: TGTGCCAGTAGTTCGGGACAGGGGAGGGCCGGGGAGCTGTTTTTT
J gene: TRBJ2-2
CDR3 length: 15
clone size: -
V gene: TRBV19
D gene: TRBD1

CDR3 protein: CASSPGTRAYNEQFF
CDR3 DNA: TGTGCCAGCAGCCCCGGGACGCGGGCCTACAATGAGCAGTTCTTC
J gene: TRBJ2-1
CDR3 length: 15
clone size: -
V gene: TRBV7-9
D gene: -

CDR3 protein: CASSPLSHRQGNEQYF
CDR3 DNA: TGTGCCAGCTCACCATTAAGTCATCGACAGGGAAACGAGCAGTACTTC
J gene: TRBJ2-7
CDR3 length: 16
clone size: once
V gene: TRBV18
D gene: TRBD1

CDR3 protein: CSVTGGDLSGNTIYF
CDR3 DNA: TGCAGCGTTACCGGGGGCGATTTGTCTGGAAACACCATATATTTT
J gene: TRBJ1-3
CDR3 length: 15
clone size: -
V gene: TRBV29-1
D gene: -

CDR3 protein: CASSPWGGETQYF
CDR3 DNA: TGTGCCAGCAGCCCCTGGGGGGGAGAGACCCAGTACTTC
J gene: TRBJ2-5
CDR3 length: 13
clone size: once
V gene: TRBV3-1/TRBV3-2
D gene: TRBD2

CDR3 protein: CASSWGEGTEAFF
CDR3 DNA: TGTGCCAGCAGCTGGGGGGAGGGCACTGAAGCTTTCTTT
J gene: TRBJ1-1
CDR3 length: 13
clone size: many
V gene: TRBV7-2
D gene: -

CDR3 protein: CASSLLQANTEAFF
CDR3 DNA: TGCGCCAGCAGCTTGTTACAGGCAAACACTGAAGCTTTCTTT
J gene: TRBJ1-1
CDR3 length: 14
clone size: -
V gene: TRBV5-1
D gene: -

CDR3 protein: CASTLLGGTAYEQYF
CDR3 DNA: TGTGCCAGCACCTTGCTTGGGGGGACAGCCTACGAGCAGTACTTC
J gene: TRBJ2-7
CDR3 length: 15
clone size: -
V gene: TRBV28
D gene: -

CDR3 protein: CASSQDPGGGELFF
CDR3 DNA: TGTGCCAGCAGCCAAGATCCCGGGGGCGGGGAGCTGTTTTTT
J gene: TRBJ2-2
CDR3 length: 14
clone size: -
V gene: TRBV7-3
D gene: -

CDR3 protein: CASSYTSGMVDEQFF
CDR3 DNA: TGTGCCAGCAGCTATACTAGCGGGATGGTGGATGAGCAGTTCTTC
J gene: TRBJ2-1
CDR3 length: 15
clone size: -
V gene: TRBV7-8
D gene: TRBD2

CDR3 protein: CASSLRTSGIYEQYF
CDR3 DNA: TGTGCCAGCAGTCTTAGGACTAGCGGGATCTACGAGCAGTACTTC
J gene: TRBJ2-7
CDR3 length: 15
clone size: -
V gene: TRBV6-2/TRBV6-3
D gene: TRBD2

CDR3 protein: CASRLGQFMGQQYF
CDR3 DNA: TGTGCCAGCAGATTGGGACAGTTTATGGGCCAGCAGTACTTC
J gene: TRBJ2-7
CDR3 length: 14
clone size: -
V gene: TRBV13
D gene: TRBD1

CDR3 protein: CASSPLWHGGDGNQPQHF
CDR3 DNA: TGTGCCAGCAGTCCCTTATGGCACGGGGGCGACGGCAATCAGCCCCAGCATTTT
J gene: TRBJ1-5
CDR3 length: 18
clone size: once
V gene: TRBV27
D gene: -

CDR3 protein: CASSTYGGSGYNEQFF
CDR3 DNA: TGTGCCAGCAGCACATACGGCGGGAGTGGGTACAATGAGCAGTTCTTC
J gene: TRBJ2-1
CDR3 length: 16
clone size: -
V gene: TRBV11-2
D gene: TRBD2

CDR3 protein: CASSFSDTEAFF
CDR3 DNA: TGTGCCAGCAGCTTTAGTGACACTGAAGCTTTCTTT
J gene: TRBJ1-1
CDR3 length: 12
clone size: -
V gene: TRBV7-9
D gene: -

CDR3 protein: CASSEGERDGYTF
CDR3 DNA: TGTGCCAGCAGCGAAGGGGAGAGGGATGGCTACACCTTC
J gene: TRBJ1-2
CDR3 length: 13
clone size: -
V gene: TRBV6-1
D gene: -

CDR3 protein: CASSHQGGRETQYF
CDR3 DNA: TGTGCCAGCAGTCATCAAGGGGGTAGGGAGACCCAGTACTTC
J gene: TRBJ2-5
CDR3 length: 14
clone size: -
V gene: TRBV27
D gene: -

CDR3 protein: CAGKTSGVTDTQYF
CDR3 DNA: TGTGCCGGAAAGACTAGCGGGGTCACAGATACGCAGTATTTT
J gene: TRBJ2-3
CDR3 length: 14
clone size: -
V gene: TRBV28
D gene: TRBD2

CDR3 protein: CATSREEDSPLHF
CDR3 DNA: TGTGCCACCAGCAGAGAGGAGGACTCACCCCTCCACTTT
J gene: TRBJ1-6
CDR3 length: 13
clone size: -
V gene: TRBV15
D gene: -

CDR3 protein: CASCRAFYNEQFF
CDR3 DNA: TGTGCCAGCTGTAGGGCCTTCTACAATGAGCAGTTCTTC
J gene: TRBJ2-1
CDR3 length: 13
clone size: -
V gene: TRBV7-9
D gene: -

CDR3 protein: CSGRDGTNYGYTF
CDR3 DNA: TGCAGCGGACGGGACGGAACTAACTATGGCTACACCTTC
J gene: TRBJ1-2
CDR3 length: 13
clone size: -
V gene: TRBV29-1
D gene: -

CDR3 protein: CASTGYGKTGELFF
CDR3 DNA: TGTGCCAGCACGGGTTACGGGAAAACCGGGGAGCTGTTTTTT
J gene: TRBJ2-2
CDR3 length: 14
clone size: -
V gene: TRBV2
D gene: -

CDR3 protein: CASSIYRQGNNQPQHF
CDR3 DNA: TGTGCCAGCAGCATCTATCGACAGGGCAACAATCAGCCCCAGCATTTT
J gene: TRBJ1-5
CDR3 length: 16
clone size: -
V gene: TRBV7-8
D gene: TRBD1

CDR3 protein: CAISDDGTRGFSYNEQFF
CDR3 DNA: TGTGCCATCAGTGATGATGGGACTAGGGGCTTCTCCTACAATGAGCAGTTCTTC
J gene: TRBJ2-1
CDR3 length: 18
clone size: -
V gene: TRBV10-3
D gene: TRBD2

CDR3 protein: CASSQESFTGRYEQYF
CDR3 DNA: TGCGCCAGCAGCCAAGAGTCATTCACAGGGAGGTACGAGCAGTACTTC
J gene: TRBJ2-7
CDR3 length: 16
clone size: -
V gene: TRBV4-1
D gene: -

CDR3 protein: CASRSGGEKLFF
CDR3 DNA: TGTGCCAGCAGATCAGGGGGTGAAAAACTGTTTTTT
J gene: TRBJ1-4
CDR3 length: 12
clone size: -
V gene: TRBV12-3/TRBV12-4
D gene: TRBD1

CDR3 protein: CASREQGIPNYGYTF
CDR3 DNA: TGCGCCAGCAGAGAACAGGGCATCCCTAACTATGGCTACACCTTC
J gene: TRBJ1-2
CDR3 length: 15
clone size: -
V gene: TRBV4-1
D gene: -

CDR3 protein: CARQGALREKLFF
CDR3 DNA: TGTGCCAGGCAGGGGGCGTTAAGAGAAAAACTGTTTTTT
J gene: TRBJ1-4
CDR3 length: 13
clone size: -
V gene: TRBV6-5
D gene: TRBD1

CDR3 protein: CASSLTGQGYGYTF
CDR3 DNA: TGTGCCAGCAGCTTAACGGGACAAGGTTATGGCTACACCTTC
J gene: TRBJ1-2
CDR3 length: 14
clone size: -
V gene: TRBV5-4
D gene: -

CDR3 protein: CASSVHSGRVSEQFF
CDR3 DNA: TGTGCCAGCAGCGTACATAGCGGGAGGGTTAGTGAGCAGTTCTTC
J gene: TRBJ2-1
CDR3 length: 15
clone size: -
V gene: TRBV9
D gene: TRBD2

CDR3 protein: CASSPRQVYGYTF
CDR3 DNA: TGTGCCAGCAGCCCCCGACAAGTCTATGGCTACACCTTC
J gene: TRBJ1-2
CDR3 length: 13
clone size: -
V gene: TRBV7-2
D gene: -

CDR3 protein: CASSLAGGGEQYF
CDR3 DNA: TGTGCCAGCAGCTTAGCGGGAGGAGGTGAGCAGTACTTC
J gene: TRBJ2-7
CDR3 length: 13
clone size: -
V gene: TRBV11-3
D gene: TRBD2

CDR3 protein: CASSRDGVAVNYGYTF
CDR3 DNA: TGTGCCAGCAGCCGGGACGGGGTAGCGGTGAACTATGGCTACACCTTC
J gene: TRBJ1-2
CDR3 length: 16
clone size: -
V gene: TRBV7-9
D gene: -

CDR3 protein: CASSGGQGARGTGELFF
CDR3 DNA: TGTGCCAGCAGCGGGGGACAGGGGGCGCGGGGCACCGGGGAGCTGTTTTTT
J gene: TRBJ2-2
CDR3 length: 17
clone size: -
V gene: TRBV7-6
D gene: TRBD1

CDR3 protein: CASRPGANTEAFF
CDR3 DNA: TGTGCCAGCAGACCAGGGGCGAACACTGAAGCTTTCTTT
J gene: TRBJ1-1
CDR3 length: 13
clone size: once
V gene: TRBV6-5
D gene: -

CDR3 protein: CATSDPGTGQETQYF
CDR3 DNA: TGTGCCACCAGTGACCCAGGGACTGGCCAAGAGACCCAGTACTTC
J gene: TRBJ2-5
CDR3 length: 15
clone size: -
V gene: TRBV24-1
D gene: -

CDR3 protein: CASSLNDEQFF
CDR3 DNA: TGTGCCAGCAGTTTGAACGATGAGCAGTTCTTC
J gene: TRBJ2-1
CDR3 length: 11
clone size: -
V gene: TRBV12-3/TRBV12-4
D gene: -

CDR3 protein: CASSRRASHGYTF
CDR3 DNA: TGTGCCAGCAGCAGAAGGGCTTCTCATGGCTACACCTTC
J gene: TRBJ1-2
CDR3 length: 13
clone size: -
V gene: TRBV12-3/TRBV12-4
D gene: -

CDR3 protein: CASSRGGPPEETQYF
CDR3 DNA: TGTGCCAGTAGTAGGGGAGGGCCGCCGGAAGAGACCCAGTACTTC
J gene: TRBJ2-5
CDR3 length: 15
clone size: once
V gene: TRBV19
D gene: TRBD2

CDR3 protein: CASSLTGTASSRYF
CDR3 DNA: TGTGCCAGCAGTCTAACCGGGACAGCGTCCAGTAGGTACTTC
J gene: TRBJ2-7
CDR3 length: 14
clone size: -
V gene: TRBV28
D gene: TRBD1

CDR3 protein: CASRARETQYF
CDR3 DNA: TGTGCCAGCCGGGCCCGGGAGACCCAGTACTTC
J gene: TRBJ2-5
CDR3 length: 11
clone size: -
V gene: TRBV27
D gene: -

CDR3 protein: CASSDHQTVYGYTF
CDR3 DNA: TGCGCCAGCAGCGACCACCAGACAGTCTATGGCTACACCTTC
J gene: TRBJ1-2
CDR3 length: 14
clone size: once
V gene: TRBV10-2
D gene: -

CDR3 protein: CACPIYGLTGTEAFF
CDR3 DNA: TGTGCCTGTCCTATATACGGGCTCACGGGGACTGAAGCTTTCTTT
J gene: TRBJ1-1
CDR3 length: 15
clone size: -
V gene: TRBV30
D gene: -

CDR3 protein: CASSQGGDGEKLFF
CDR3 DNA: TGTGCCAGCAGCCAAGGCGGGGACGGAGAAAAACTGTTTTTT
J gene: TRBJ1-4
CDR3 length: 14
clone size: -
V gene: TRBV4-2
D gene: -

CDR3 protein: CASGTGALGGNTIYF
CDR3 DNA: TGTGCCAGCGGAACAGGGGCACTGGGGGGAAACACCATATATTTT
J gene: TRBJ1-3
CDR3 length: 15
clone size: -
V gene: TRBV6-5
D gene: TRBD1

CDR3 protein: CASSLVGTDRTDTQYF
CDR3 DNA: TGCGCCAGCAGCTTGGTAGGGACAGACCGCACAGATACGCAGTATTTT
J gene: TRBJ2-3
CDR3 length: 16
clone size: -
V gene: TRBV5-1
D gene: TRBD1

CDR3 protein: CASSLLDLLEHEQYF
CDR3 DNA: TGCGCCAGCAGCCTACTGGACCTATTGGAGCACGAGCAGTACTTC
J gene: TRBJ2-7
CDR3 length: 15
clone size: -
V gene: TRBV4-1
D gene: -